The 4 T cell receptor beta chains below were found in one sample sequenced in a study of blood T cell repertoires in COVID-19. The data were produced by immunoSEQ multiplex PCR, yet TCRdb's version contains in-frame clones alone and is incomplete. The table has 84,000 or so clones, about 78% seen once. Specimen: peripheral blood. Every receptor here comes from a man between 60 and 75 years old with COVID-19, enrolled during active disease.

This clone was seen once. This chain links TRBV29-1 with TRBJ2-1; no reliable D call. CDR3 size: 15 residues. The germline CDR1 and CDR2 sequences are SQVTM and ANQGSEA. V shed 3 bases and J shed 0 bases, with 12 bases lying between them. CDR3 loop: CSVEGSPSSYNEQFF. CDR3 nucleotide sequence: TGCAGCGTTGAGGGCAGCCCGAGCTCCTACAATGAGCAGTTCTTC.

V and J are TRBV25-1 and TRBJ2-4, with D unclear. From germline, CDR1 is MGHDK and CDR2 SYGVNS. The CDR3 sequence is 11 residues long. The ends were cut back, 5 bases at V and 10 bases at J, with 9 bases in the middle. CDR3: CASSLGRIQYF. Written as DNA, the CDR3 is TGTGCCAGCAGTCTGGGCAGAATTCAGTACTTC.

The chain is built from TRBV14 and TRBJ1-2, with 7 bases matching TRBD1. V shed 5 bases and J 4 bases; nucleotides not matched to a gene: 1. The germline V gene encodes CDR1 SGHDN and CDR2 FVKESK. This CDR3 is 12 amino acids long. CDR3 residues: CASSWDSYGYTF. The CDR3 nucleotides are TGTGCCAGCAGCTGGGACAGCTATGGCTACACCTTC.

CDR3 sequence reads: CASSQNTGTGALNSYEQYF. The DNA of the CDR3 is TGTGCCAGCAGCCAAAATACCGGGACAGGGGCGCTTAACTCCTACGAGCAGTACTTC. This chain links TRBV4-2 with TRBJ2-7; 10 nucleotides line up with TRBD1. The ends lost 2 bases at V and 0 bases at J; junction bases unmatched: 13. The CDR3 covers 19 residues. The germline V gene has CDR1 LGHNA and CDR2 YNFKEQ.